What follows are 28 T cell receptor beta chains derived from one specimen sequenced in a study of blood T cell repertoires in COVID-19. Measured with immunoSEQ multiplex PCR; TCRdb has only the in-frame clones, and not every one. The repertoire consists of under 130,000 clones, with more than 75% occurring once and the leading ten covering more than 2%. The sequenced material came from peripheral blood. Every receptor here comes from a human donor in a cohort sampled during active COVID-19.

This clone was detected only once. The genes are TRBV3-1 (or the pseudogene TRBV3-2) and TRBJ1-1; D unresolved. This CDR3 contains 14 residues. The germline V and J ends were trimmed by 2 bases and 3 bases, with 10 bases remaining between them. Per germline, CDR1 LGHDT and CDR2 YNNKEL (reference sequence). CDR3 DNA sequence: TGTGCCAGCAGCCAAACCCATAGTTACACTGAAGCTTTCTTT. It yields the protein CASSQTHSYTEAFF.

The chain couples TRBV7-2 to TRBJ2-7; the match to TRBD2 covers 10 bases. Germline assignment: CDR1 SGHTA and CDR2 FQGNSA. The CDR3 runs 16 residues. V shed 2 bases, J shed 3 bases, and the junction held 7 bases outside the gene matches. The CDR3 sequence is CASSLSLAGAYYEQYF. As DNA, the CDR3 is TGTGCCAGCAGCTTATCGCTAGCGGGAGCTTACTACGAGCAGTACTTC. The full variable domain, rest sourced from reference TRBV7-2 and TRBJ2-7, is GAGVSQSPSNKVTEKGKDVELRCDPISGHTALYWYRQSLGQGLEFLIYFQGNSAPDKSGLPSDRFSAERTGGSVSTLTIQRTQQEDSAVYLCASSLSLAGAYYEQYFGPGTRLTVT.

This chain connects TRBV2 to TRBJ2-3; perhaps TRBD1 as D (6 bases). The length of the CDR3 is 14 residues. The germline CDR1 and CDR2 sequences are SNHLY and FYNNEI. V was trimmed by 5 bases and J by 2 bases, leaving 11 bases between them. This CDR3 reads CASSRTAYTDTQYF. DNA of the CDR3: TGTGCCAGCAGTAGGACAGCATACACAGATACGCAGTATTTT.

This chain uses TRBV9 with TRBJ2-1; 9 nucleotides line up with TRBD1. CDR3 length: 15 amino acids. V dropped 2 bases and J dropped 7; count of bases not matched to a gene: 7. Looked up from germline, CDR1 is SGDLS and CDR2 is YYNGEE. CDR3 sequence reads: CASSVRDRATNEQFF. CDR3 coding DNA: TGTGCCAGCAGCGTTCGGGACAGGGCTACTAATGAGCAGTTCTTC.

This clone was seen only once. The CDR3, as DNA: TGTGCCAGTAGTACCGGAGGCCGAGACACCCGGTATGGCTACACCTTC. Residues: CASSTGGRDTRYGYTF. The V call is TRBV19, the J call TRBJ1-2, with D unclear. The CDR3 sequence is 16 residues long. In germline, CDR1 is LNHDA, CDR2 SQIVND (reference sequence). V was clipped by 4 bases and J by 5 bases, with 20 bases between them.

This rearrangement joins TRBV28 to TRBJ1-5, with D unresolved. This CDR3 comprises 13 residues. Trimming cost V 5 bases and J 6 bases, with 11 bases left between them. Per the germline V gene, CDR1 is MDHEN and CDR2 is SYDVKM. The CDR3 nucleotides are TGTGCCAGCAGTAGCCGGGTTGGTCAGCCCCAGCATTTT. Amino acids: CASSSRVGQPQHF.

The rearrangement links TRBV11-2 to TRBJ2-5; TRBD2 might be the D (7 bases). The CDR3 runs to 16 residues. Per germline, CDR1 SGHAT and CDR2 FQNNGV. Deletions cut 0 bases from V and 1 base from J, with 12 bases between. The CDR3 here is CASSLDSAGAQETQYF. The CDR3 DNA reads as TGTGCCAGCAGCTTAGATTCTGCGGGGGCCCAAGAGACCCAGTACTTC.

The chain links TRBV2 to TRBJ2-3; perhaps TRBD2 as D (7 bases). Trimming removed 6 bases at V and 2 bases at J, with 15 bases between. The CDR3 length is 15 residues. Germline V lookup: CDR1 SNHLY, CDR2 FYNNEI. CDR3 nucleotide sequence: TGTGCCAGCAGGTGGGGGGGCGGACCCACAGATACGCAGTATTTT. Translated, it gives CASRWGGGPTDTQYF.

The chain has TRBV28 and TRBJ1-2; TRBD1 might be the D (6 bases). The germline gives CDR1 MDHEN, CDR2 SYDVKM. CDR3 length equals 15 residues. V dropped 2 bases and J dropped 0 bases, with 10 bases sitting between them. CDR3 sequence (DNA): TGTGCCAGCAGTTTAGGGACACTAGCTAACTATGGCTACACCTTC. It is translated as CASSLGTLANYGYTF.

This chain links TRBV10-3 with TRBJ2-3; 7 positions agree with TRBD1. The V gene end was trimmed by 6 bases and the J gene end by 0 bases; junction bases not matched to a gene: 6. This CDR3 is built from 15 residues. Germline-derived CDR1 and CDR2 are ENHRY and SYGVKD. This chain's CDR3 is CAIRRQGQSTDTQYF. DNA for the CDR3: TGTGCCATCAGGAGACAGGGCCAGAGCACAGATACGCAGTATTTT.

The chain has TRBV19 and TRBJ1-4; D possibly corresponds to TRBD1 (6 bases). The V and J ends lost 4 bases and 1 base respectively, with 16 bases between them. This CDR3 region has 17 residues. Germline V gives CDR1 LNHDA, CDR2 SQIVND (reference sequence). The DNA for the CDR3 is TGTGCCAGTAGTACCCGGACAGTCATGATAACTAATGAAAAACTGTTTTTT. Amino acid sequence: CASSTRTVMITNEKLFF.

The CDR3 here is CASGEGDYGYTF. DNA for the CDR3: TGTGCCAGTGGAGAGGGGGACTATGGCTACACCTTC. The rearrangement joins TRBV5-6 to TRBJ1-2, with a possible D match to TRBD1 (6 bases). V gave up 8 bases and J gave up 3 bases, with 11 bases separating them. CDR1 is SGHDT, CDR2 YYEEEE, per germline. This CDR3 contains 12 residues.

The chain employs TRBV7-6 and TRBJ2-2; the match to TRBD2 covers 13 bases. V was pared by 5 bases and J by 8 bases, with 14 bases of the junction left unmatched. Germline assignment: CDR1 SGHVS and CDR2 FNYEAQ. This CDR3 region has 18 residues. CDR3 DNA: TGTGCCAGCAGCCCGACTCCGGGACTAGCGGGGACGGGTGGGGAGCTGTTTTTT. It is translated as CASSPTPGLAGTGGELFF.

This clone was observed a few times. This rearrangement joins TRBV2 to TRBJ1-5, with D possibly being TRBD1 (5 bases). This CDR3 is built from 13 residues. The germline gives CDR1 SNHLY, CDR2 FYNNEI. Trimming removed 2 bases at V and 8 bases at J, with 10 bases between. The CDR3 sequence is CASSERGGEPQHF. The DNA for the CDR3 is TGTGCCAGCAGTGAACGGGGAGGGGAGCCCCAGCATTTT.

The rearrangement uses TRBV19 and TRBJ1-5, with 8 bases lining up with TRBD1. J gave up 4 bases and V 3 bases, and 8 bases lay outside the gene matches. Germline V CDR1 and CDR2: LNHDA, SQIVND (reference sequence). The CDR3 runs to 16 residues. CDR3 nucleotides: TGTGCCAGTAGTATTGGATGGGGGGACAGGAATCAGCCCCAGCATTTT. Its protein product is CASSIGWGDRNQPQHF.

The chain combines TRBV7-3 with TRBJ2-1, with D possibly being TRBD2 (5 bases). Between the trimmed V and J ends, which lost 5 bases and 8 bases, there was a span of 16 bases. There are 14 residues in the CDR3. Germline V gene lookup returns CDR1 SGHTA and CDR2 FQGTGA. The CDR3 region is CASSPPGGGDEQFF. DNA of the CDR3: TGTGCCAGCAGCCCCCCCGGAGGAGGCGATGAGCAGTTCTTC. Full variable domain (outside the CDR3, taken from reference TRBV7-3 and TRBJ2-1): GAGVSQTPSNKVTEKGKYVELRCDPISGHTALYWYRQSLGQGPEFLIYFQGTGAADDSGLPNDRFFAVRPEGSVSTLKIQRTERGDSAVYLCASSPPGGGDEQFFGPGTRLTVL.

This clone showed up just a few times. This rearrangement joins TRBV5-5 to TRBJ2-5, with D perhaps matching TRBD2 (5 bases). The CDR3 runs to 11 residues. In germline, CDR1 is SGHKS, CDR2 YYEKEE (reference sequence). Trimming removed 4 bases at V and 9 bases at J, with 10 bases between. The CDR3 DNA sequence: TGTGCCAGCAGCACTTGGGAGTCCCAGTACTTC. It translates to CASSTWESQYF. Looking up the rest from reference TRBV5-5 and TRBJ2-5 gives the full variable domain: DAGVTQSPTHLIKTRGQQVTLRCSPISGHKSVSWYQQVLGQGPQFIFQYYEKEERGRGNFPDRFSARQFPNYSSELNVNALLLGDSALYLCASSTWESQYFGPGTRLLVL.

The J gene is TRBJ1-2, the V gene TRBV2; 8 positions agree with TRBD1. Germline V gene sequence: CDR1 SNHLY, CDR2 FYNNEI. Trimming removed 6 bases from V and 8 bases from J; junction bases left unmatched: 17. The CDR3 spans 16 residues. CDR3 in DNA: TGTGCCAGCAGAAATGATCCCGATGGACAGGGACGCGGCTACACCTTC. It codes for CASRNDPDGQGRGYTF.

The rearrangement uses TRBV7-2 and TRBJ1-1; the match to TRBD1 covers 8 bases. The V and J ends lost 5 bases and 5 bases, in that order; junction bases with no gene match: 10. This CDR3 contains 15 residues. CDR1 is SGHTA and CDR2 is FQGNSA in the germline V gene. The DNA for the CDR3 is TGTGCCAGCAGCCCCACAATAACAGGGGGAACTGAAGCTTTCTTT. It specifies CASSPTITGGTEAFF.

This rearrangement joins TRBV7-9 to TRBJ2-7; D is unresolved. The CDR3 length is 12 residues. Between the trimmed V and J ends, which lost 8 bases and 3 bases, there was a span of 11 bases. The V gene's germline CDR1 is SEHNR and CDR2 FQNEAQ (reference sequence). The CDR3 region is CASAAEVYEQYF. CDR3 DNA: TGTGCCAGCGCCGCCGAGGTCTACGAGCAGTACTTC.

J is TRBJ1-5 and V is TRBV27; D not resolved. V was pared by 8 bases and J by 2 bases, with 19 bases between. Germline assignment: CDR1 MNHEY and CDR2 SMNVEV (reference sequence). This CDR3 has 16 amino acids. The CDR3 nucleotides read TGTGCCAGCCAAAAGGAATGGGCTTGGGGCAATCAGCCCCAGCATTTT. Translated: CASQKEWAWGNQPQHF.

The rearrangement joins TRBV6-5 to TRBJ1-5; D is unresolved. V was pared by 6 bases and J by 6 bases, with 12 bases between. CDR1 MNHEY and CDR2 SVGAGI come from the germline V gene. The CDR3 consists of 13 residues. The CDR3 sequence is CASSQDSGQPQHF. In nucleotides, the CDR3 is TGTGCCAGCAGCCAGGACTCTGGTCAGCCCCAGCATTTT.

V usage is TRBV27 and J usage is TRBJ2-7, with 12 bases lining up with TRBD1. V gave up 4 bases and J gave up 4 bases; unmatched junction bases: 5. The CDR3 spans 15 residues. Germline V CDR1 and CDR2: MNHEY, SMNVEV (reference sequence). CDR3 bases: TGTGCCAGCAGTTCGGGACAGGGGGCGGGTTACGAGCAGTACTTC. Encoded protein: CASSSGQGAGYEQYF.

The rearrangement uses TRBV2 and TRBJ2-7, with D perhaps TRBD1 (8 bases). Germline V lookup: CDR1 SNHLY, CDR2 FYNNEI. The CDR3 has 15 residues. Trimming shortened V by 6 bases and J by 4 bases, and 19 bases separated the two germline ends. CDR3 region: CASSTSGTGLYEQYF. CDR3 nucleotides: TGTGCCAGCAGCACGAGCGGGACAGGTCTATACGAGCAGTACTTC.

The chain joins TRBV6-6 to TRBJ1-1; possible D gene TRBD1, 5 bases. Germline CDR1 is MNHNY and CDR2 is SVGAGI (reference sequence). This CDR3 spans 13 amino acids. V was trimmed by 11 bases and J by 5 bases, leaving 18 bases between them. The CDR3 bases are TGTGCCTCCCATCCCCGACGGGGGACTGAAGCTTTCTTT. It yields the protein CASHPRRGTEAFF.

This clone was seen once. This chain links TRBV5-1 with TRBJ2-7; TRBD2 is a possible D gene (6 bases). CDR3 size: 14 residues. V shed 2 bases and J shed 3 bases, with 12 bases lying between them. Germline V gene lookup returns CDR1 SGHRS and CDR2 YFSETQ. Here the CDR3 reads CASSFRDSFYEQYF. The CDR3 DNA reads as TGCGCCAGCAGCTTTCGGGACTCGTTCTACGAGCAGTACTTC.

This chain uses TRBV19 with TRBJ1-4; no reliable D call. This CDR3 is built from 15 residues. The V gene's germline CDR1 is LNHDA and CDR2 SQIVND (reference sequence). Between the trimmed V and J ends, which lost 1 base and 7 bases, there was a span of 13 bases. CDR3 sequence: CASSIGGVGSEKLFF. The DNA of the CDR3 is TGTGCCAGTAGTATAGGAGGAGTTGGTAGTGAAAAACTGTTTTTT.

The V gene is TRBV5-6, the J gene TRBJ2-3, with TRBD2 matching over 10 bases. Germline CDR1 reads SGHDT; CDR2 reads YYEEEE. The CDR3 is 15 residues long. Trimming removed 0 bases from V and 6 bases from J; junction bases left unmatched: 4. This CDR3 is CASSLVASGGDTQYF. The CDR3 DNA reads TGTGCCAGCAGCTTGGTGGCTAGCGGGGGCGATACGCAGTATTTT.